This T cell receptor (beta chain) derives from a study of STAT5B mutations in CD4+ large granular lymphocyte leukemia (dated by TCRdb to about 2022). Regarding the research as a whole: Among healthy controls, the CDR3 'QG' motif was associated with a particular HLA allele. The study compared the TCRbeta repertoires of patients with CD4+ T-cell large granular lymphocyte leukemia against the TCRbeta repertoires of healthy blood donors. Flow cytometry on FACSCanto II or FACSVerse showed that the purified fractions were more than 95% pure among lymphocytes.

The immunoSEQ assay at survey resolution was used to sequence TCRbeta rearrangements from genomic DNA. Per the source publication's procedure: In the TCR sequencing data, the smallest productive clonotype frequency that could be detected was 2.59 x 10-5. Only productive TCRbeta rearrangements, defined as complete and in-frame sequences, were included in the analyses. Clonality for each sample was calculated as Simpson clonality in the immunoSEQ Analyzer version 3.0. Clones were categorized by frequency as very rare, small, medium, large (1-20%) or hyperexpanded (>20%). Generation probabilities were estimated with OLGA 1.2.3, V-gene circos plots were generated with VDJtools, specificities were searched for in VDJdb, and CDR3 motifs were identified with GLIPH. Sourced from immuneACCESS, this table was stored by TCRdb with only in-frame sequences that have V and J called. A share of the clones is absent; for the studies checked, an unresolved V gene accounts for under half, and the remainder has no known explanation. V, J and clone size are those of that table, while D and trimming were read from the DNA. The sample table contains fewer than 45,000 clones; only one count was recorded for less than 85% of them. The biggest ten clones account for under 0.4% of the sample.

This clone has only a few counts. The specificity of this receptor is unknown. The input lacks base qualities; no much larger clone sits a single base away. The CDR3 measures 14 amino acids from cysteine to phenylalanine. Only the CDR3 region is kept as DNA, spanning 42 bases read in frame from base 1. Here V drops 3 bases and J drops 2 bases, and the junction holds 3 bases not matched to any gene. The germline V gene specifies SGHTS as CDR1 and YDEGEE as CDR2. Study-wide conclusions, independent of this receptor: TRBV06-family usage was enriched among the top patient clones (8/27) compared with healthy controls (2/35). The data were not HLA-matched, and the higher clonality in CD4+ T-LGLL than in CD8+ T-LGLL could be due to the relatively small sample size. The main leukemic clonotypes were found to be private to each patient, although about a quarter of the main leukemic clonotypes were detected at low frequency in the non-leukemic repertoires of other patients. Greater clonality appeared to be present in CD4-sorted patient repertoires than in healthy CD4+ repertoires, and the difference was retained after the putative leukemic clones were removed.

The healthy controls were 30 to 45 blood donors, and the buffy coats of these donors were supplied by the Finnish Red Cross blood service. All TCR-sequenced material derived from peripheral blood: patient blood samples and healthy donor buffy coats. Ficoll-Hypaque gradient centrifugation was used to isolate peripheral blood mononuclear cells. Magnetic purification was used to isolate CD4+ cells from the buffy coats of the healthy controls. Genomic DNA was extracted with the Gentra Puregene Cell and Tissue kit and quantified on a Qubit 2.0 fluorometer. The sample was CD4+ T cells from blood buffy coats. This chain is built from TRBV5-8 and TRBJ1-1; 8 bases in the junction line up with TRBD1. The receptor was derived from a human donor in good health. The CDR3 reads CASSSRGRNTEAFF. The nucleotide sequence is TGTGCCAGCAGCTCCAGGGGGCGCAACACTGAAGCTTTCTTT.